Listed below are T cell receptor beta chains from one sample, sequenced in a study of T cell repertoires in breast cancer. From the emulsion pairing reads, TCRdb called clonotypes with MiXCR, one entry per CDR3 protein. The sample lists about 40,000 distinct CDR3 sequences, 45% occurring once. Sample: CD8+ T cells. These receptors were collected from a pool of human donors with breast cancer or a healthy control (not recorded which). The CDR3 runs from the conserved cysteine through the conserved F or W. Fields, in order: D gene, clone size, V gene, J gene, CDR3 DNA, CDR3 protein. D genes are given only for firm matches. Size values are once, few and many counts, or a class for expanded clones, and some rows have none.

>NA|NA|TRBV4-2|TRBJ2-1
TGTGCCAGCAGCCAAGGAAACCTAGCCTCCTACAATGCGCAGTTCTTC
CASSQGNLASYNAQFF
>TRBD1|NA|TRBV11-1|TRBJ1-2
TGTGCCAGCAGCCTGACAGGGGCGATGAACTATGGCTACACCTTC
CASSLTGAMNYGYTF
>TRBD1|few|TRBV20-1|TRBJ2-5
TGCAGTGCTAGATCACGGACAGGGCAAGAGACCCAGTACTTC
CSARSRTGQETQYF
>TRBD1|few|TRBV27|TRBJ2-7
TGTGCCAGCAGTTTAGAGAGGGGGCCCTACGAGCAGTACTTC
CASSLERGPYEQYF
>NA|NA|TRBV4-1|TRBJ2-7
TGCGCCAGCAGCCAACCCAGGAGCTCCTACGGGCAGTACTTC
CASSQPRSSYGQYF
>NA|NA|TRBV6-6|TRBJ1-2
TGTGCCAGCAGTTCCATGAGTAACTATGGCTACACCTTC
CASSSMSNYGYTF
>NA|many|TRBV20-1|TRBJ2-7
TGCAGTGCCCTTGAGGACTACCAGATGAACGAGCAGTACTTC
CSALEDYQMNEQYF
>NA|many|TRBV6-2/TRBV6-3|TRBJ1-1
TGTGCCAGCAGCCGGGATCTGTACACTGAAGCTTTCTTT
CASSRDLYTEAFF
>TRBD2|few|TRBV12-3/TRBV12-4|TRBJ2-1
TGTGCCAGCAGTTATAGCGGGAGGGCGGATGAGCAGTTCTTC
CASSYSGRADEQFF
>NA|few|TRBV19|TRBJ1-1
TGTGCCACACAGGGTATCGTCCCGCTGAACACTGAAGCTTTCTTT
CATQGIVPLNTEAFF
>NA|many|TRBV7-9|TRBJ2-4
TGTGCCAGCAGCTTATTGGCAGCGACCGGGCCCTCGTTC
CASSLLAATGPSF
>NA|NA|TRBV19|TRBJ1-1
TGTGCCAGTAGTGGCGTGGATTCTTACACTGAAGCTTTCTTT
CASSGVDSYTEAFF
>NA|NA|TRBV14|TRBJ1-1
TGTGCCAGCAGAACGTTGGGGACTGAAGCTTTCTTT
CASRTLGTEAFF
>TRBD1|NA|TRBV19|TRBJ2-3
TGTGCCAGTAGTAGAGCGAGGGGGCCCAAGCTATTTAGCACAGATACGCAGTATTTT
CASSRARGPKLFSTDTQYF
>NA|few|TRBV29-1|TRBJ1-5
TGCAGCGTTGGGGGGACGGACCCCAATCAGCCCCAGCATTTT
CSVGGTDPNQPQHF
>NA|NA|TRBV19|TRBJ2-1
TGTGCCAGTAGTATAGACTCCCCCGGGACCCTCTTGTACAATGAGCAGTTCTTC
CASSIDSPGTLLYNEQFF
>TRBD2|NA|TRBV7-9|TRBJ2-5
TGTGCCAGCAGCATTAGGGGTAGGGGACTAGGAGAGACCCAGTACTTC
CASSIRGRGLGETQYF
>NA|NA|TRBV27|TRBJ2-7
TGTGCCAGCAGTCCCTTGGGAGGTCCCTACGAGCAGTACTTC
CASSPLGGPYEQYF
>TRBD1|NA|TRBV4-2|TRBJ1-5
TGTGCCAGCAGCAACCCCGGACAGGGTAACCAGCCCCAGCATTTT
CASSNPGQGNQPQHF
>NA|many|TRBV25-1|TRBJ2-7
TGTGCCAGCAGTGAATCTGGGGGCAGGTCCTACGAGCAGTACTTC
CASSESGGRSYEQYF
>NA|many|TRBV5-1|TRBJ1-4
TGCGCCAGCAGCTTGGGATCCCAAGGCAATGAAAAACTGTTTTTT
CASSLGSQGNEKLFF
>NA|NA|TRBV29-1|TRBJ1-5
TGCAGCGTACAGGAAAATAGCAATCAGCCCCAGCATTTT
CSVQENSNQPQHF
>NA|NA|TRBV29-1|TRBJ1-4
TGTAGCGTCGGGGAGAGCACTAATGAAAAACTGTTTTTT
CSVGESTNEKLFF
>TRBD2|NA|TRBV5-1|TRBJ2-1
TGCGCCAGCAGCCCTGTAGATGGGGGAGGGAAGGAGCAGTTCTTC
CASSPVDGGGKEQFF
>NA|few|TRBV6-6|TRBJ2-7
TGTGCCAGCAGTTACTCAGAAATCTACGAGCAGTACTTC
CASSYSEIYEQYF
>NA|NA|TRBV2|TRBJ2-1
TGTGCCAGCAGGGGCGGGACTTTCAATGAGCAGTTCTTC
CASRGGTFNEQFF
>NA|NA|TRBV12-5|TRBJ2-7
TGTGCTAGTGGTTTGAGTCAGAACCTAGTCCCCCTGGACACCAGCTACGAGCAGTACTTC
CASGLSQNLVPLDTSYEQYF
>NA|NA|TRBV20-1|TRBJ2-5
TGCAGTGCGAGCCGAGGGGGTCGAGAGACCCAGTACTTC
CSASRGGRETQYF
>NA|many|TRBV6-1|TRBJ2-1
TGTGCCAGCAGCCAGCAGACGCACAATGAGCAGTTCTTC
CASSQQTHNEQFF
>NA|NA|TRBV5-1|TRBJ1-1
TGCGCCAGCAGCTTGAACACCTTGAACACTGAAGCTTTCTTT
CASSLNTLNTEAFF
>NA|few|TRBV5-1|TRBJ2-7
TGCGCCAGCAGCTTGACAGGGGAGCAGTACTTC
CASSLTGEQYF
>NA|few|TRBV7-9|TRBJ1-2
TGTGCCAGCAGCTTCGAGACTAACTATGGCTACACCTTC
CASSFETNYGYTF
>NA|NA|TRBV5-6|TRBJ1-1
TGTGCCAGCGGAACCATGAGGGCCACTGAAGCTTTCTTT
CASGTMRATEAFF
>NA|many|TRBV14|TRBJ1-2
TGTGCCAGCAGCCAAGATCTCGGGGGATCGGGTGGCTACACCTTC
CASSQDLGGSGGYTF
>TRBD2|few|TRBV20-1|TRBJ2-3
TGCAGTGCTTCGTGGACTAGCGGGAGCACAGATACGCAGTATTTT
CSASWTSGSTDTQYF
>TRBD1|NA|TRBV4-1|TRBJ2-5
TGCGCCAGCAGCCAAGGGGACAGCCCGGAGACCCAGTACTTC
CASSQGDSPETQYF
>TRBD2|NA|TRBV4-1|TRBJ2-7
TGCGCCAGCAGCCAAGGCCATGGGACTAGCGGGGGGGGAGGGGAGCAGTACTTC
CASSQGHGTSGGGGEQYF
>NA|NA|TRBV20-1|TRBJ2-3
TGCAGTGCTAGCAGTCAGGGAGATACGCAGTATTTT
CSASSQGDTQYF
>TRBD2|NA|TRBV2|TRBJ2-3
TGTGCCAGCAGTGACGCGGGAGGGCCCTCAGATACGCAGTATTTT
CASSDAGGPSDTQYF
>TRBD2|NA|TRBV6-2/TRBV6-3|TRBJ2-1
TGTGCCAGCAGTCCGGGACTAGCGGGATCTTCCCACAATGAGCAGTTCTTC
CASSPGLAGSSHNEQFF
>NA|NA|TRBV7-2|TRBJ2-1
TGTGCCAGCAGCTTAGAGAGTTTGCGATTCTACAATGAGCAGTTCTTC
CASSLESLRFYNEQFF
>NA|NA|TRBV6-5|TRBJ2-1
TGTGCCAGCAGTTACCGGGGCCTAGACCTGAACAACAATGAGCAGTTCTTC
CASSYRGLDLNNNEQFF
>NA|NA|TRBV5-6|TRBJ2-2
TGTGCCAGCAGCTTGAGGGCCGGCACCGGGGAGCTGTTTTTT
CASSLRAGTGELFF